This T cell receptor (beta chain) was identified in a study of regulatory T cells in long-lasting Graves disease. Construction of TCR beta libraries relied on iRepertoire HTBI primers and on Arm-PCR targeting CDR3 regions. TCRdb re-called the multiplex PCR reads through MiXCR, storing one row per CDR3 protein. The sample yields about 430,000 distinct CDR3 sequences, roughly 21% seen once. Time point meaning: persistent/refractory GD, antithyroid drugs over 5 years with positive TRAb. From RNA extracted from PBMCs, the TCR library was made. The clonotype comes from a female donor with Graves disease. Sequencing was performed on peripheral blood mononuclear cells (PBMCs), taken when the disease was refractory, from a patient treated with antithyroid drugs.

This CDR3 is CASSQFPQENTEAFF. The DNA of the CDR3 is TGCGCCAGCAGCCAATTCCCACAGGAAAACACTGAAGCTTTCTTT. The chain links TRBV5-1 to TRBJ1-1; D is possibly TRBD1 (5 bases). The V end was cut by 4 bases, the J end by 2 bases, with 15 bases between. The CDR3 spans 15 residues. Per the germline V gene, CDR1 is SGHRS and CDR2 is YFSETQ.